A selection of T cell receptor beta chains follows, all from one sample in a study of T cell responses to AZD1222 COVID-19 vaccine. Sequencing was performed with immunoSEQ multiplex PCR; in TCRdb, only in-frame clones are kept and a portion is missing. Of fewer than 110,000 clones in the sample, roughly 90% were seen once. The sequencing used peripheral blood, collected 28 days after the second AZD1222 dose. The receptors stem from an adult who received the AZD1222 COVID-19 vaccine. The CDR3 runs from the conserved cysteine through the conserved F or W. A D gene is named only where the DNA matches it firmly. Only some rows state a clone size, as once, few, many or a class for expanded clones.

V: TRBV6-5
D: NA
J: TRBJ1-2
size: NA
DNA: TGTGCCAGCACCACAGGACAAGGAGGCTATGGCTACACCTTC
CDR3: CASTTGQGGYGYTF

V: TRBV6-5
D: NA
J: TRBJ2-1
size: NA
DNA: TGTGCCAGCAGTTACGGGCGGGCAGCCTACAATGAGCAGTTCTTC
CDR3: CASSYGRAAYNEQFF

V: TRBV27
D: NA
J: TRBJ1-1
size: NA
DNA: TGTGCCAGCAGTTACGAACAGGGCACTGAAGCTTTCTTT
CDR3: CASSYEQGTEAFF

V: TRBV4-2
D: TRBD2
J: TRBJ2-1
size: NA
DNA: TGTGCCAGCAGCCAAGAACAAGCGGGGGGCTACAATGAGCAGTTCTTC
CDR3: CASSQEQAGGYNEQFF

V: TRBV14
D: TRBD2
J: TRBJ2-2
size: NA
DNA: TGTGCCAGCAGCCCACGTCGACTAGCGGGAGGAAACACCGGGGAGCTGTTTTTT
CDR3: CASSPRRLAGGNTGELFF

V: TRBV15
D: NA
J: TRBJ1-2
size: NA
DNA: TGTGCCACCAGCAGAGATAGGGGTAGCTACACCTTC
CDR3: CATSRDRGSYTF

V: TRBV14
D: NA
J: TRBJ1-1
size: few
DNA: TGTGCCAGCAGCCAAGAACAGGGCTGGAGAGCCACTGAAGCTTTCTTT
CDR3: CASSQEQGWRATEAFF

V: TRBV15
D: NA
J: TRBJ1-5
size: NA
DNA: TGTGCCACCAGCAGAGATGCGGGGGGCTTTCAGCCCCAGCATTTT
CDR3: CATSRDAGGFQPQHF

V: TRBV7-9
D: TRBD1
J: TRBJ1-2
size: once
DNA: TGTGCCAGCAGCTTAGTGTTTGGACAGGGGATGGGTGGCTACACCTTC
CDR3: CASSLVFGQGMGGYTF

V: TRBV5-1
D: NA
J: TRBJ2-7
size: NA
DNA: TGCGCCAGCAGCTTGGTTGGTTACTCCTACGAGCAGTACTTC
CDR3: CASSLVGYSYEQYF

V: TRBV18
D: NA
J: TRBJ1-1
size: once
DNA: TGTGCCAGCTCACCGACCGCCAGGAAGAACACTGAAGCTTTCTTT
CDR3: CASSPTARKNTEAFF

V: TRBV9
D: NA
J: TRBJ1-6
size: NA
DNA: TGTGCCAGCAGCGTAGGCCCAGGGACGAATTCACCCCTCCACTTT
CDR3: CASSVGPGTNSPLHF

V: TRBV24-1
D: NA
J: TRBJ1-2
size: NA
DNA: TGTGCCACCAGTGCTCCCAGTGCCGAGGCTAACTATGGCTACACCTTC
CDR3: CATSAPSAEANYGYTF

V: TRBV29-1
D: TRBD1
J: TRBJ1-2
size: NA
DNA: TGCAGCGTTGAAGGTGACAGGGGCCCATATGGCTACACCTTC
CDR3: CSVEGDRGPYGYTF

V: TRBV10-3
D: TRBD1
J: TRBJ1-3
size: once
DNA: TGTGCCATCAGCGACAGGGGCCGCACCATGTCCGGAAACACCATATATTTT
CDR3: CAISDRGRTMSGNTIYF

V: TRBV10-3
D: NA
J: TRBJ1-5
size: NA
DNA: TGTGCCATCAGTGATTCCCGCGGCGGGTCCGATCAGCCCCAGCATTTT
CDR3: CAISDSRGGSDQPQHF

V: TRBV5-4
D: NA
J: TRBJ2-3
size: NA
DNA: TGTGCCAGCAGCTTGTGGCCGCCCACAGATACGCAGTATTTT
CDR3: CASSLWPPTDTQYF

V: TRBV6-6
D: TRBD1
J: TRBJ2-6
size: NA
DNA: TGTGCCAGCAGAGAGGACAGGGCTGGGGCCAACGTCCTGACTTTC
CDR3: CASREDRAGANVLTF

V: TRBV28
D: NA
J: TRBJ2-3
size: NA
DNA: TGTGCCAGCAGTTCCTACATTACCGGGACAGATACGCAGTATTTT
CDR3: CASSSYITGTDTQYF

V: TRBV5-4
D: NA
J: TRBJ1-3
size: NA
DNA: TGTGCCAGCAGCTTCGACGCGTTCTCTGGAAACACCATATATTTT
CDR3: CASSFDAFSGNTIYF

V: TRBV3-1/TRBV3-2
D: NA
J: TRBJ2-3
size: NA
DNA: TGTGCCAGCAGCCAAGAACTGAATACGCAGTATTTT
CDR3: CASSQELNTQYF

V: TRBV6-4
D: NA
J: TRBJ1-5
size: NA
DNA: TGTGCCAGCCGATCGACTGCTGATCAGCCCCAGCATTTT
CDR3: CASRSTADQPQHF

V: TRBV5-5
D: TRBD1
J: TRBJ2-5
size: once
DNA: TGTGCCAGCAGCCTTGAACAGGGGATGGGTAGGGAGACCCAGTACTTC
CDR3: CASSLEQGMGRETQYF

V: TRBV6-1
D: NA
J: TRBJ1-6
size: NA
DNA: TGTGCCAGCAGTGAAAGGGGACTCGCTTCACCCCTCCACTTT
CDR3: CASSERGLASPLHF

V: TRBV12-3/TRBV12-4
D: NA
J: TRBJ1-2
size: NA
DNA: TGTGCCAGCAGTTTATCGTTCCCTTTGCGGTACACCTTC
CDR3: CASSLSFPLRYTF

V: TRBV19
D: NA
J: TRBJ1-1
size: NA
DNA: TGTGCCAGTAGAGAGGGAGGCATGAACACTGAAGCTTTCTTT
CDR3: CASREGGMNTEAFF

V: TRBV5-6
D: NA
J: TRBJ1-1
size: NA
DNA: TGTGCCAGCAGCTTGGTAGGGGGTATGAGGACTGAAGCTTTCTTT
CDR3: CASSLVGGMRTEAFF

V: TRBV29-1
D: TRBD2
J: TRBJ2-1
size: NA
DNA: TGCAGCGTTACGGGACTAGTGAATGAGCAGTTCTTC
CDR3: CSVTGLVNEQFF

V: TRBV5-1
D: NA
J: TRBJ1-6
size: NA
DNA: TGCGCCAGCAGCCGATCACTGAGCTCCTATAATTCACCCCTCCACTTT
CDR3: CASSRSLSSYNSPLHF

V: TRBV5-8
D: NA
J: TRBJ1-6
size: NA
DNA: TGTGCCAGCAGCTTGCACAGCAAGCGTTCACCCCTCCACTTT
CDR3: CASSLHSKRSPLHF

V: TRBV7-9
D: TRBD1
J: TRBJ1-1
size: NA
DNA: TGTGCCAGCAGCCCCTGGACAGGGAACACTGAAGCTTTCTTT
CDR3: CASSPWTGNTEAFF

V: TRBV30
D: TRBD2
J: TRBJ2-7
size: NA
DNA: TGTGCCTGGAGCCTAGCGGGGCCTTACGAGCAGTACTTC
CDR3: CAWSLAGPYEQYF

V: TRBV3-1/TRBV3-2
D: NA
J: TRBJ2-3
size: NA
DNA: TGTGCCAGCAGCCAAGACCCGGGTTTCTTAACAGATACGCAGTATTTT
CDR3: CASSQDPGFLTDTQYF

V: TRBV30
D: TRBD1
J: TRBJ1-2
size: NA
DNA: TGTGCCTGGAGTGTAGATGCGACAGGGCCTCCGGGCTACACCTTC
CDR3: CAWSVDATGPPGYTF

V: TRBV28
D: NA
J: TRBJ2-1
size: NA
DNA: TGTGCCAGCAGTTTATACACAGGCAATGAGCAGTTCTTC
CDR3: CASSLYTGNEQFF

V: TRBV5-1
D: NA
J: TRBJ1-5
size: NA
DNA: TGCGCCAGCAGCTTGGACGGCCTCAATCAGCCCCAGCATTTT
CDR3: CASSLDGLNQPQHF

V: TRBV7-9
D: NA
J: TRBJ2-2
size: NA
DNA: TGTGCCAGCAGCTTAGAAGGGCGCGGGGAGCTGTTTTTT
CDR3: CASSLEGRGELFF

V: TRBV5-1
D: NA
J: TRBJ1-2
size: NA
DNA: TGCGCCAGCAGCCAAGAAGGACGCCCGACTGGCTACACCTTC
CDR3: CASSQEGRPTGYTF

V: TRBV24-1
D: NA
J: TRBJ2-7
size: NA
DNA: TGTGCCACCAGTGGAAGGGGGACTCAGGAGCAGTACTTC
CDR3: CATSGRGTQEQYF

V: TRBV6-2/TRBV6-3
D: NA
J: TRBJ2-5
size: NA
DNA: TGTGCCAGCAGTTACTCGCGAGGACAAGAGACCCAGTACTTC
CDR3: CASSYSRGQETQYF

V: TRBV28
D: NA
J: TRBJ1-4
size: NA
DNA: TGTGCCAGCAGTTTACCGACAGCAACTAATGAAAAACTGTTTTTT
CDR3: CASSLPTATNEKLFF

V: TRBV19
D: TRBD1
J: TRBJ1-1
size: NA
DNA: TGTGCCAGTAGTATACTGGACAGGGACTTTCGTGAAGCTTTCTTT
CDR3: CASSILDRDFREAFF

V: TRBV29-1
D: NA
J: TRBJ1-1
size: NA
DNA: TGCAGCGTTGAACCCCTTGGGGGGAACACTGAAGCTTTCTTT
CDR3: CSVEPLGGNTEAFF

V: TRBV4-1
D: NA
J: TRBJ1-1
size: NA
DNA: TGCGCCAGCAGCCAAGACAGGGTTTGGAACACTGAAGCTTTCTTT
CDR3: CASSQDRVWNTEAFF

V: TRBV28
D: TRBD1
J: TRBJ1-1
size: NA
DNA: TGTGCCAGCAGTTTATGGAGGGGGCTTATGAACACTGAAGCTTTCTTT
CDR3: CASSLWRGLMNTEAFF

V: TRBV5-4
D: NA
J: TRBJ1-6
size: NA
DNA: TGTGCCAGCAGCTTGCAAACAGGACCAAATTCACCCCTCCACTTT
CDR3: CASSLQTGPNSPLHF

V: TRBV6-1
D: NA
J: TRBJ1-1
size: NA
DNA: TGTGCCAGCAGTGAGTCGGGTCTGGAAGCTTTCTTT
CDR3: CASSESGLEAFF

V: TRBV19
D: TRBD1
J: TRBJ2-1
size: NA
DNA: TGTGCCAGTAGTAAATGGGGACAGGGTCTAGTTAGGGACGCATACAATGAGCAGTTCTTC
CDR3: CASSKWGQGLVRDAYNEQFF

V: TRBV4-1
D: NA
J: TRBJ1-5
size: NA
DNA: TGCGCCAGCAGCCAAGATGTGGGGAGAGGACAGCCCCAGCATTTT
CDR3: CASSQDVGRGQPQHF

V: TRBV19
D: TRBD1
J: TRBJ1-2
size: once
DNA: TGTGCCATCAGCCGACAGGGCCCCCTCGGGATCGGCTACACCTTC
CDR3: CAISRQGPLGIGYTF

V: TRBV6-5
D: TRBD1
J: TRBJ2-7
size: NA
DNA: TGTGCCAGCAGGACTGGACAGGGGAGCTCCTACGAGCAGTACTTC
CDR3: CASRTGQGSSYEQYF

V: TRBV19
D: TRBD2
J: TRBJ2-1
size: once
DNA: TGTGCCAGTACCCAGGGACTATTCTACAATGAGCAGTTCTTC
CDR3: CASTQGLFYNEQFF

V: TRBV3-1/TRBV3-2
D: NA
J: TRBJ1-4
size: NA
DNA: TGTGCCAGCAGCCAAGATTCGGGAGGGTGGGAAAAACTGTTTTTT
CDR3: CASSQDSGGWEKLFF

V: TRBV7-2
D: NA
J: TRBJ2-2
size: NA
DNA: TGTGCCAGCAGCTTCGAACATTACGGGGAGCTGTTTTTT
CDR3: CASSFEHYGELFF

V: TRBV5-1
D: NA
J: TRBJ1-3
size: NA
DNA: TGCGCCAGCAGCTTTTCCGGGACTGCCGGAAACACCATATATTTT
CDR3: CASSFSGTAGNTIYF